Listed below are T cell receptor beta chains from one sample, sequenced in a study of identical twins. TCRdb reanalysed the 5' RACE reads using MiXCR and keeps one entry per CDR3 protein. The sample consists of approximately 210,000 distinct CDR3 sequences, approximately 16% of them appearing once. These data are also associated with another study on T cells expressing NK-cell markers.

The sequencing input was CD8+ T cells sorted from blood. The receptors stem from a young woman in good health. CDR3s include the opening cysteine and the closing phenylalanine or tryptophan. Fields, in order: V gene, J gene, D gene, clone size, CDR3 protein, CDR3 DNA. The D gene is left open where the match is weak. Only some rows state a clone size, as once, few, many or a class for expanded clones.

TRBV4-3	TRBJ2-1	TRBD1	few	CASSPRTGGHYNEQFF	TGCGCCAGCAGCCCCCGGACAGGGGGCCACTACAATGAGCAGTTCTTC
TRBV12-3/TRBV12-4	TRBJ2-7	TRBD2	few	CASSFRGGLDYEQYF	TGTGCCAGCAGTTTTCGGGGGGGGCTCGACTACGAGCAGTACTTC
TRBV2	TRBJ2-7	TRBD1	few	CASRDRRYEQYF	TGTGCCAGCCGGGACAGACGCTACGAGCAGTACTTC
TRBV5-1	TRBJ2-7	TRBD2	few	CASSQGTSGRALHEQYF	TGCGCCAGCAGCCAAGGGACTAGCGGGAGGGCCCTCCACGAGCAGTACTTC
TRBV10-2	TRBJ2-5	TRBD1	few	CASSEGTVKRTQYF	TGCGCCAGCAGTGAGGGGACAGTCAAGAGGACCCAGTACTTC
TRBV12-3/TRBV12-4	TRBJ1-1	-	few	CASSPEGEAFF	TGTGCCAGCAGCCCTGAGGGAGAAGCTTTCTTT
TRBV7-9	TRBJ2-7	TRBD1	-	CASSPPTGTVYEQYF	TGTGCCAGCAGCCCCCCCACGGGGACAGTCTACGAGCAGTACTTC
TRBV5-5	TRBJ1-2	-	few	CASSFGEWSYGYTF	TGTGCCAGCAGCTTCGGGGAGTGGAGCTATGGCTACACCTTC
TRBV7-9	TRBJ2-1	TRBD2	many	CASSFPSGSFNEQFF	TGTGCCAGCAGCTTCCCTAGCGGGAGTTTCAATGAGCAGTTCTTC
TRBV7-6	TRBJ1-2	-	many	CASSFSRAYYGYTF	TGTGCCAGCAGCTTCAGCAGGGCTTACTATGGCTACACCTTC
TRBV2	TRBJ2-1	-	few	CASSGKWGVISDEQFF	TGTGCCAGCAGTGGCAAATGGGGAGTGATTTCGGATGAGCAGTTCTTC
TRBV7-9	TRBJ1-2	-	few	CASSLAEEGPYYGYTF	TGTGCCAGCAGCTTAGCCGAGGAGGGTCCTTACTATGGCTACACCTTC
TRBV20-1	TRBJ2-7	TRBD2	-	CSAREGLALPYEQYF	TGCAGTGCTAGAGAGGGACTAGCGCTGCCCTACGAGCAGTACTTC
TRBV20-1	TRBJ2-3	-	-	CSARDTIAGTDTQYF	TGCAGTGCTAGAGATACGATAGCGGGCACAGATACGCAGTATTTT
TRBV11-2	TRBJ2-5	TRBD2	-	CASSRGGGWETQYF	TGTGCCAGCAGCCGGGGGGGGGGATGGGAGACCCAGTACTTC
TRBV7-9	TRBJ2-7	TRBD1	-	CASSSRDRPPYEQYF	TGTGCCAGCAGCTCCCGGGACAGGCCTCCCTACGAGCAGTACTTC
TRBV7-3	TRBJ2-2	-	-	CASSLTPNTGELFF	TGTGCCAGCAGCTTAACTCCGAACACCGGGGAGCTGTTTTTT
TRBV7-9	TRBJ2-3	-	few	CASSLNQGLDTQYF	TGTGCCAGCAGCTTAAATCAGGGTTTAGATACGCAGTATTTT
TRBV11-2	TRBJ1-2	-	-	CASSLVGARGYTF	TGTGCCAGCAGCTTAGTTGGGGCCCGGGGCTACACCTTC
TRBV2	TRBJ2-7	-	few	CASGPGRTDEQYF	TGTGCCAGTGGACCGGGGAGAACCGACGAGCAGTACTTC
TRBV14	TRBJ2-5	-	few	CASSPSREETQYF	TGTGCCAGCAGCCCCTCCAGGGAAGAGACCCAGTACTTC
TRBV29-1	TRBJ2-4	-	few	CSALTALAKNIQYF	TGCAGCGCCTTGACAGCCCTAGCCAAAAACATTCAGTACTTC
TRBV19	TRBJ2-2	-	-	CASSILQSNTGELFF	TGTGCCAGTAGTATCCTTCAGTCGAACACCGGGGAGCTGTTTTTT
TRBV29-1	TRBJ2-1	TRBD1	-	CSVKVRDRGNNEQFF	TGCAGCGTTAAGGTTCGGGACAGGGGAAACAATGAGCAGTTCTTC
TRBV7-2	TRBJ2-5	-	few	CASSSTRGETQYF	TGTGCCAGCAGCTCCACTAGGGGAGAGACCCAGTACTTC
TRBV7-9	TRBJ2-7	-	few	CASSLGGQSYEQYF	TGTGCCAGCAGCTTAGGTGGACAGTCCTACGAGCAGTACTTC
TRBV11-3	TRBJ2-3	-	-	CASSLGGMETDTQYF	TGTGCCAGCAGCTTAGGGGGGATGGAAACAGATACGCAGTATTTT
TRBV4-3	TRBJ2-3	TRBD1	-	CASSQEDRGLGTDTQYF	TGCGCCAGCAGCCAAGAGGACAGGGGGCTTGGCACAGATACGCAGTATTTT
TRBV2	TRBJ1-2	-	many	CASVQGAEANYGYTF	TGTGCCAGCGTACAGGGAGCCGAAGCTAACTATGGCTACACCTTC
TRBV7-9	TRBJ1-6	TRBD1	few	CASSWGQGDNSPLHF	TGTGCCAGCAGCTGGGGACAGGGTGATAATTCACCCCTCCACTTT
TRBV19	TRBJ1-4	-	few	CASSIVGGSTEKLFF	TGTGCCAGTAGTATAGTCGGCGGGAGTACTGAAAAACTGTTTTTT
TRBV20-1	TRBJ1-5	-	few	CSAQRWETGDQPQHF	TGCAGTGCCCAGAGGTGGGAGACAGGTGATCAGCCCCAGCATTTT
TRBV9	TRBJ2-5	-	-	CASSVPEDQETQYF	TGTGCCAGCAGCGTCCCAGAGGACCAAGAGACCCAGTACTTC
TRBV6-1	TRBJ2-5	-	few	CASATGLDPQETQYF	TGTGCCAGCGCCACAGGATTGGATCCCCAAGAGACCCAGTACTTC
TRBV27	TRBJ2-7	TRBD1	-	CASSSGTGLYEQYF	TGTGCCAGCAGTTCTGGGACAGGGCTTTACGAGCAGTACTTC
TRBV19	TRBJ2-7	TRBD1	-	CASGPLGDRGSYEQYF	TGTGCCAGTGGACCCTTGGGGGACAGGGGATCCTACGAGCAGTACTTC
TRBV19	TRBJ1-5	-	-	CASSPDIRVNQPQHF	TGTGCCAGTAGCCCGGACATCCGAGTTAATCAGCCCCAGCATTTT
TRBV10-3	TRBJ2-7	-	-	CAISDTRSGEQYF	TGTGCCATCAGTGACACGAGGAGTGGCGAGCAGTACTTC